This section outlines one T cell receptor beta chain sequence together with its context. Its target is not known. These data belong to a study of T-cell memory formation after mild COVID-19. Study conclusions and caveats: Clones that contracted from day 15 to 85 were balanced CD4/CD8, while later expanders leaned CD4+.

V lost 3 bases to trimming and J lost 6 bases; unmatched junction nucleotides: 7. CDR3 length equals 15 residues. In TCRdb, the 5' RACE reads were re-called with MiXCR into one record per CDR3 protein. The repertoire consists of a few hundred thousand distinct CDR3 sequences, with 20% to 25% occurring once and the leading ten covering roughly an eighth. Sequencing used PBMCs or a T cell subset sorted from them (not recorded which). The rearrangement links TRBV12-3 or TRBV12-4 to TRBJ2-3; 9 bases are a match to TRBD2. This receptor was taken from an adult woman who had mild COVID-19 (a few samples of this study predate the infection). Cell type and time point are not known. The CDR3 nucleotides are TGTGCCAGCAGTTTTGGCGGGAGGGCCACCGATACGCAGTATTTT. As protein: CASSFGGRATDTQYF.